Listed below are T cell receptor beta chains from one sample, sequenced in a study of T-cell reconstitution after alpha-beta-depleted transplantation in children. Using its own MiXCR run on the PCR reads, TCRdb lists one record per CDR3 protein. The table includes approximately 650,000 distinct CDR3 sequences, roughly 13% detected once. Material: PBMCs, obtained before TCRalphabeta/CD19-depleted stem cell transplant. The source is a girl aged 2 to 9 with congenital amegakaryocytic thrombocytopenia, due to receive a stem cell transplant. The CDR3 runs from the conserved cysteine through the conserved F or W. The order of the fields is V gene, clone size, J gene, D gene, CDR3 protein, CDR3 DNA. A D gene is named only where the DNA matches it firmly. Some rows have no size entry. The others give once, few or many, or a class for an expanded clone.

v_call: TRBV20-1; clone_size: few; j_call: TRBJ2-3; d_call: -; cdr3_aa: CSARDLVGAVSWVDTQYF; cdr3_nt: TGCAGTGCTAGAGATCTGGTCGGGGCGGTTTCCTGGGTAGATACGCAGTATTTT
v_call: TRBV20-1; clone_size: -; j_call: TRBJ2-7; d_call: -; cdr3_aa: CSARRLIPSF; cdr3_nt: TGCAGTGCTAGACGGCTCATCCCCTCCTTC
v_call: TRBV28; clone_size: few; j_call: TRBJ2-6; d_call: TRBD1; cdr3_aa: CASSSPGQRFVSGANVLTF; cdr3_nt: TGTGCCAGCAGTTCCCCGGGACAGCGATTTGTCTCTGGGGCCAACGTCCTGACTTTC
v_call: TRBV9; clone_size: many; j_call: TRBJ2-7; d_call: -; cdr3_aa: CASSVGVGGYEQYF; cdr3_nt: TGTGCCAGCAGCGTAGGGGTAGGAGGATACGAGCAGTACTTC
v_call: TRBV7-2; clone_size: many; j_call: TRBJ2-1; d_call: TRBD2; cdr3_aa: CASSQGLAGYEQFF; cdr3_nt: TGTGCCAGCAGCCAAGGACTAGCGGGTTATGAGCAGTTCTTC
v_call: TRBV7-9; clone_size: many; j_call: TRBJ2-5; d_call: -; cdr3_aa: CASSLAQGGGETQYF; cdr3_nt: TGTGCCAGCAGCTTAGCGCAGGGTGGAGGAGAGACCCAGTACTTC
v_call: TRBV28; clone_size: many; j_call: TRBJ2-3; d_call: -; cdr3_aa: CASSFRPGPHTDTQYF; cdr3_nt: TGTGCCAGCAGTTTTCGTCCGGGACCCCACACAGATACGCAGTATTTT
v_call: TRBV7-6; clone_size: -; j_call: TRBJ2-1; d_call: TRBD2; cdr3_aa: CASSLSTPGGPISREQFF; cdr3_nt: TGTGCCAGCAGCTTAAGTACACCGGGAGGGCCTATTTCGAGAGAGCAGTTCTTC
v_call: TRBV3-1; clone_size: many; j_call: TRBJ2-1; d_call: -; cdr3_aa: CASSQVATDNEQFF; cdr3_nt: TGTGCCAGCAGCCAAGTTGCGACGGACAATGAGCAGTTCTTC
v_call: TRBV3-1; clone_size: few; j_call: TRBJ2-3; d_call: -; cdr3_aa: CASTQGSGWGTDTQYF; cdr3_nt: TGTGCCAGCACCCAGGGGAGCGGGTGGGGAACAGATACGCAGTATTTT
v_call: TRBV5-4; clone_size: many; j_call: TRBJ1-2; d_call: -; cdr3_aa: CASSLTGTYGYTF; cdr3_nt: TGTGCCAGCAGCCTCACAGGGACCTATGGCTACACCTTC
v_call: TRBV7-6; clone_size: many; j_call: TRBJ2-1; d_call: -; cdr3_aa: CASSLGENNEQFF; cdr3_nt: TGTGCCAGCAGCTTAGGGGAGAACAATGAGCAGTTCTTC
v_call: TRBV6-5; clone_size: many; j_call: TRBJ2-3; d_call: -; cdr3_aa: CATVSGDTQYF; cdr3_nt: TGTGCCACCGTTAGTGGAGATACGCAGTATTTT
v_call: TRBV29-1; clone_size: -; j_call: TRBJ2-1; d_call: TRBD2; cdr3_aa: CSVEGVSGTSSYNEQFF; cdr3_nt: TGCAGCGTTGAGGGGGTTAGCGGGACCAGCTCCTACAATGAGCAGTTCTTC
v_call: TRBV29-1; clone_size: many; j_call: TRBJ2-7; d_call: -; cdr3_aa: CSVEDGFYEQYF; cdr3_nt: TGCAGCGTTGAGGACGGGTTCTACGAGCAGTACTTC
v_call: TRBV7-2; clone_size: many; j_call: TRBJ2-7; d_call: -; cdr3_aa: CASSLAVPGHDEQYF; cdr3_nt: TGTGCCAGCAGCTTAGCAGTTCCGGGACACGACGAGCAGTACTTC
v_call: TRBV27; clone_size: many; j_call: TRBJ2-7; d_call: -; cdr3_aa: CASSFGPTYEQYF; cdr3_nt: TGTGCCAGCAGTTTTGGTCCGACCTACGAGCAGTACTTC
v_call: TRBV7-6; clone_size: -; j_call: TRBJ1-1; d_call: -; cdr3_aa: CASSDEDEQAFF; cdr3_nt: TGTGCCAGCAGCGACGAAGACGAGCAAGCTTTCTTT